The present T cell receptor (beta chain) was sequenced within a study of T cell responses to AZD1222 COVID-19 vaccine (dated by TCRdb to the early 2020s). The study in broad terms: A total of about 250 trial participants underwent TCR sequencing, of whom 207 had received two doses of AZD1222 and roughly 26 had received two doses of the MenACWY control vaccine. Enrollment into the trials was organized by age into subgroups of 18-55, 56-69 and 70-plus years, and those subgroups contained roughly 150, 30 and 60 TCR-sequenced participants, respectively. General findings and caveats noted by the study authors: The 56-69-year group was small, and its depth increase did not reach significance, likely because of low power. Because no day 14 peak-response samples were available, the repertoires could be characterized only after the peak T cell response. Reportedly, close to half of the unique spike-specific TCRs recognized epitopes lying outside the regions that are mutated in the B.1.351 and B.1.1.7 variants. Participants were mostly white British, with more females than males. The authors suggested clonal diversity may have been underestimated. Conclusions about previously exposed vaccinees were limited because only a handful of AZD1222 recipients were SARS-CoV-2 seropositive at baseline. A significant rise in spike-specific TCR breadth and depth was observed after two AZD1222 doses relative to day 0 and relative to MenACWY recipients. CD4 TCRs associated with the vaccine covered the entire spike protein, and the dominant responses were in regions 160-218 and 743-854.

The CDR3 regions of human TCRbeta chains were analyzed by immunosequencing. Turning to the authors' computational methods: Repertoire TCRs were checked for matches against a reference library of SARS-CoV-2-specific TCRs that had been generated using the MIRA antigen-specificity platform. Breadth meant the fraction of unique TCRs that were SARS-CoV-2-associated, whereas depth meant the fraction of total T cells that were SARS-CoV-2-associated. Each spike-specific TCR was assigned to its reactive spike region and to a CD4 or CD8 class using the MIRA data. Log10-transformed breadth and depth values were compared by one-way ANOVA with Sidak's multiple comparisons tests. In TCRdb, the immuneACCESS table is reduced to in-frame sequences with V and J assigned. These tables do not hold every clone; where another copy was compared, an unresolved V gene accounts for under half, and the others remain unexplained. Clone size and the V and J calls come from that table; the DNA yielded D and trimming. Recorded for this sample are 100,000 to 150,000 clones; under 95% of them occurred a single time. The ten largest account for approximately 0.98% of the sample.

Worth noting for this clone: This clone's antigen is unknown. Base qualities were left out, and no much larger clone turns up one base away.

From the cysteine up to the phenylalanine, the CDR3 has a length of 12 residues. Only the CDR3 DNA is retained, 36 bases long and in frame from the first base. The germline V gene specifies MNHEY as CDR1 and SVGEGT as CDR2. V loses 5 bases of germline sequence and J loses 1 base, and the interval between the two ends is 6 bases. The time point label on this specimen signifies: about 28 days (+/-7) after the second vaccine dose. Because spike-specific TCR depth and breadth did not differ between the two schedules, AZD1222 recipients who got a second dose at roughly 4 weeks were pooled with those who got a second dose at roughly 12 weeks. The vaccinee samples were drawn from two UK trials, COV001 and COV002, one of which was a single-blind randomized controlled phase 2/3 trial testing AZD1222 (ChAdOx1 nCoV-19) in healthy adults. For TCRbeta chain sequencing, PBMC samples were collected from trial participants at day 0 and at day 28 after the second dose.

The specimen comprised peripheral blood, sampled 28 days after the second AZD1222 dose. The chain couples TRBV6-2 or TRBV6-3 to TRBJ2-7; no confident D gene assignment can be made. The receptor was derived from an adult who received the AZD1222 COVID-19 vaccine. The DNA sequence reads TGTGCCAGCAGTAGGGAATCCTACGAGCAGTACTTC. Its protein is CASSRESYEQYF.